Listed below are T cell receptor beta chains from one sample, sequenced in a study of OX40 agonist ivuxolimab in advanced cancers. Sequencing used immunoSEQ multiplex PCR; TCRdb keeps in-frame clones, though not all of them. Of over 85,000 clones listed, about nine tenths are singletons. The starting material was CD4+ or CD8+ T cells sorted from blood, obtained in a trial of the OX40 agonist ivuxolimab. These receptor sequences come from an adult with an advanced solid tumor such as melanoma, head and neck, liver or kidney cancer. Each CDR3 is given with its conserved first and last residue. The D gene is left open where the match is weak.

>TRBV15|.
CATSRDVGLGYEQYF
>TRBV30|.
CAWSRGSDGYTF
>TRBV9|.
CASSSRAINSPLHF
>TRBV5-5|.
CASSQIGVARGYTF
>TRBV6-1|TRBD2
CASRGLAGEETQYF
>TRBV6-1|.
CAVRDPSYEQYF
>TRBV11-3|.
CASSFSGAAGTGELFF
>TRBV7-2|.
CASSRFTSVGELFF
>TRBV6-1|.
CASITGNQPQHF
>TRBV7-9|TRBD1
CASSLTARTGPENTIYF
>TRBV19|TRBD1
CASSTILRGTADYSNQPQHF
>TRBV19|.
CASSIGPLTDTQYF
>TRBV7-3|TRBD1
CASSSTGEADEKLFF
>TRBV5-6|TRBD2
CASDLGAGALGEQYF
>TRBV4-3|.
CASSQAPRSDAGVSDTQYF
>TRBV29-1|TRBD1
CSVLETGAYGYTF
>TRBV28|.
CASSFGTMNTEAFF